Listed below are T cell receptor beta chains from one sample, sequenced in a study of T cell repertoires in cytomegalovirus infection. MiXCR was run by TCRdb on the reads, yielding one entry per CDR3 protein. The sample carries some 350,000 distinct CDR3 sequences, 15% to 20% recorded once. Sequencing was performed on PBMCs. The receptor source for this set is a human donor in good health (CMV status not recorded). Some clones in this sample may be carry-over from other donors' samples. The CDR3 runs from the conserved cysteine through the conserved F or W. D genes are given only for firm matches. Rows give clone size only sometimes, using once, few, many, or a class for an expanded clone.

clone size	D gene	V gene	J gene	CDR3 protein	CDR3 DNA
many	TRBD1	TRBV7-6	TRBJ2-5	CASSLSGQGETQYF	TGTGCCAGCAGCCTGTCGGGACAGGGAGAGACCCAGTACTTC
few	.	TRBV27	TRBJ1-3	CASSSEPGTGNTIYF	TGTGCCAGCAGTTCGGAGCCCGGCACGGGAAACACCATATATTTT
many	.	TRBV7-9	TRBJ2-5	CASSLGGDQETQYF	TGTGCCAGCAGCTTAGGAGGAGACCAAGAGACCCAGTACTTC
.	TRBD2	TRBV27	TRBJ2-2	CASSLYTSGTGELFF	TGTGCCAGCAGTTTATATACTAGCGGAACCGGGGAGCTGTTTTTT
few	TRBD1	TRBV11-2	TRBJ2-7	CASRYTGGHEQYF	TGTGCCAGCAGATACACAGGGGGCCACGAGCAGTACTTC
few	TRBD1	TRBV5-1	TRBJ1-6	CASSYSGTGNSPLHF	TGCGCCAGCAGCTACTCCGGGACAGGGAATTCACCCCTCCACTTT
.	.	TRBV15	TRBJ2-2	CATSRSGTLTAPGELFF	TGTGCCACCAGCAGATCAGGGACCTTAACAGCACCCGGGGAGCTGTTTTTT
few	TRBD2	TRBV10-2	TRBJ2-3	CASKGLAGVVDTQYF	TGCGCCAGCAAAGGACTAGCGGGAGTGGTAGATACGCAGTATTTT
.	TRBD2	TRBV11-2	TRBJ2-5	CASSFPMGGQETQYF	TGTGCCAGCAGCTTCCCCATGGGGGGGCAAGAGACCCAGTACTTC
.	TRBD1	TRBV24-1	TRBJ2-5	CATSTGTGAVETQYF	TGTGCCACTAGCACCGGGACAGGGGCTGTCGAGACCCAGTACTTC
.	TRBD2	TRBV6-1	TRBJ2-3	CANALAGGTDTQYF	TGTGCCAACGCACTAGCGGGGGGCACAGATACGCAGTATTTT
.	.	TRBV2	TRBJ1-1	CASKVGWGASEAFF	TGTGCCAGCAAGGTTGGGTGGGGCGCGAGTGAAGCTTTCTTT
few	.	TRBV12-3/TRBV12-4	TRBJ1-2	CASSLIDGGYTF	TGTGCCAGCAGCCTGATCGACGGGGGCTACACCTTC
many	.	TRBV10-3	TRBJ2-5	CAISESTAAKETQYF	TGTGCCATCAGTGAGTCGACGGCGGCTAAAGAGACCCAGTACTTC
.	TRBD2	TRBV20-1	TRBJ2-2	CSARGGRAGELFF	TGCAGTGCTAGGGGGGGGAGGGCCGGGGAGCTGTTTTTT
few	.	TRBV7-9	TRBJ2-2	CASSLLSGRFQPGELFF	TGTGCCAGCAGCTTACTGTCTGGGAGGTTCCAACCCGGGGAGCTGTTTTTT
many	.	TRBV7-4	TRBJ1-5	CASSPRRGGNQPQHF	TGTGCCAGCAGCCCGCGACGGGGGGGCAATCAGCCCCAGCATTTT
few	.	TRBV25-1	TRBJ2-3	CASSDANTDTQYF	TGTGCCAGCAGTGATGCCAACACAGATACGCAGTATTTT
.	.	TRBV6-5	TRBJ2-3	CASSYGQGRDTQYF	TGTGCCAGCAGTTACGGGCAGGGAAGAGATACGCAGTATTTT
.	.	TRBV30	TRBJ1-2	CAWTGEAYGYTF	TGTGCCTGGACAGGAGAAGCCTATGGCTACACCTTC
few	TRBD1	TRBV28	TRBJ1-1	CASGTGVNTEAFF	TGTGCCAGCGGGACAGGGGTGAACACTGAAGCTTTCTTT
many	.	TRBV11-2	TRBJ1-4	CASSLDLSGALGKLFF	TGTGCCAGCAGCTTAGATCTATCGGGGGCGCTAGGAAAACTGTTTTTT
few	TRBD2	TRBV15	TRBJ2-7	CATSTLSGGYEQYF	TGTGCCACCAGCACCCTCAGCGGGGGTTACGAGCAGTACTTC
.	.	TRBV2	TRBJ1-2	CASRGRLYGYTF	TGTGCCAGCAGGGGAAGGCTGTATGGCTACACCTTC
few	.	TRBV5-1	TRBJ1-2	CASSLEAWEITF	TGCGCCAGCAGCTTGGAGGCATGGGAGATCACCTTC
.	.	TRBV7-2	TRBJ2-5	CASSFRLRGGDETQYF	TGTGCCAGCAGCTTCCGTCTCAGGGGCGGGGATGAGACCCAGTACTTC